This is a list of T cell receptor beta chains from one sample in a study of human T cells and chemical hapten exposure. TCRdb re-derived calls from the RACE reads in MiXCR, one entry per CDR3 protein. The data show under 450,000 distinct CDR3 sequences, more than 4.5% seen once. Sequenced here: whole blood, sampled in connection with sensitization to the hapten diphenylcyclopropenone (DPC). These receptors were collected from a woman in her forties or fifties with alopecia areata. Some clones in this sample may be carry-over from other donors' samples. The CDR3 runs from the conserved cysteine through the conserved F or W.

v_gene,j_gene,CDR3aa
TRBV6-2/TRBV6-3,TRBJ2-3,CASMTGRLNRDTQYF
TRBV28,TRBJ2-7,CASNTLGQGYEQYF
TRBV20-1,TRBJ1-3,CSASTTDRNTIYF
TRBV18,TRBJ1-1,CASSRGSGLQNTEAFF
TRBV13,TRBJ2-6,CASSFEAGANVLTF
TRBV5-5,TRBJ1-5,CAKFTPYGCQPQHF
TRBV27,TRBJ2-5,CASSLNGGYQETQYF
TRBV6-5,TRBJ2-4,CASRGGGSIQYF
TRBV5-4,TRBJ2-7,CASSWAPEGFYEQYF
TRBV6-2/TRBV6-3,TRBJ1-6,CASSHTGLNSPLHF
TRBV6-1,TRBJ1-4,CASSDVEKLFF
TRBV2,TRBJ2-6,CASRGDGANVLTF
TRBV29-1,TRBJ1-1,CSVEVTGEAFF
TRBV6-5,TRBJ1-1,CASSFQGKVEAFF
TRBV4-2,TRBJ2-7,CASSQEPSASYEQYF
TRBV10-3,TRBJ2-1,CATRGLAGDYNEQFF
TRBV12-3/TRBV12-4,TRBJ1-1,CASSLKRAEAFF
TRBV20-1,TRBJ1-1,CSARDINRGTEAFF
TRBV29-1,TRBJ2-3,CSVLTDTQYF
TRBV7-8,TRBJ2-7,CASSSRVGPREQYF
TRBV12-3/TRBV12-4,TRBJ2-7,CASTHTGDYEQYF
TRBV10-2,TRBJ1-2,CASRDVKNYGYTF